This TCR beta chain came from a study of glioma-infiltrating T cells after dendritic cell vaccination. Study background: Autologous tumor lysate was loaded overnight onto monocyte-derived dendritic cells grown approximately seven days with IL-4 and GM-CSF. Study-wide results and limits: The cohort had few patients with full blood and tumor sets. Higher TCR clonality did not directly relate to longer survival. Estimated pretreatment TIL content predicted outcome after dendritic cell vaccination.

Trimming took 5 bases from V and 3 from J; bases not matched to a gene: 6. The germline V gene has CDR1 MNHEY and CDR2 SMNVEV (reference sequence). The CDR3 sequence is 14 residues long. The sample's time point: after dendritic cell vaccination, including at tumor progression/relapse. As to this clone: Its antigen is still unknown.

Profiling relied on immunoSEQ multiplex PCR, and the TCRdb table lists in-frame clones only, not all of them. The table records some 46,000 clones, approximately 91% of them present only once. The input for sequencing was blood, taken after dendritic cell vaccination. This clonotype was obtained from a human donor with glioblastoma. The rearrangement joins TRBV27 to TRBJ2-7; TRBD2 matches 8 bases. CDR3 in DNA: TGTGCCAGCAGTCCGGGACTAGGGTTCTACGAGCAGTACTTC. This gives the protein CASSPGLGFYEQYF.